Included here is one TCR beta chain sequence, with context. Seattle patients were enrolled while actively infected and followed longitudinally. These data come from a study of blood T cell repertoires in COVID-19. Study details: The United States, Italy and Spain provided the acute and convalescent COVID-19 samples.

Authors' analysis steps: Scientists estimated how many nucleated cells there were by amplifying reference gene primers. TCRdb keeps only in-frame clones here, not all; method: immunoSEQ multiplex PCR. V and J calls and clone size are copied from that table; D and trimming were computed from the DNA. The table has about 30,000 clones, approximately 84% seen once. The germline CDR1 and CDR2 sequences are SGHVS and FQNEAQ. CDR3 length equals 14 residues. V dropped 5 bases and J dropped 3; count of bases not matched to a gene: 5. The chain combines TRBV7-8 with TRBJ2-7; 9 bases fit TRBD1. This TCR came from a man aged 65 to 79 with COVID-19, enrolled during active disease. The sample consisted of peripheral blood. CDR3 loop: CASSRDRGGYEQYF. The CDR3 DNA is TGTGCCAGCAGCCGAGACAGGGGGGGCTACGAGCAGTACTTC.